Listed below are T cell receptor beta chains from one sample, sequenced in a study of glioma-infiltrating T cells after dendritic cell vaccination. Assay used: immunoSEQ multiplex PCR; TCRdb lists only in-frame clones, some missing. Of 50,000 to 60,000 clones listed, around 83% are singletons. Sequencing used blood, obtained after dendritic cell vaccination. These receptors were obtained from a human donor with glioblastoma. Each CDR3 is given with its conserved first and last residue. The D gene is left open where the match is weak. Not every row has a clone size; where given, it reads once, few, many or a size class.

clone_size	v_call	j_call	d_call	cdr3_nt	cdr3_aa
NA	TRBV5-1	TRBJ2-3	TRBD2	TGCGCCAGCACCCTAAACGGGGGGTACACAGATACGCAGTATTTT	CASTLNGGYTDTQYF
NA	TRBV15	TRBJ1-2	TRBD1	TGTGCCACCAGCAGAGATGGGACAGCTAACTATGGCTACACCTTC	CATSRDGTANYGYTF
NA	TRBV6-5	TRBJ2-3	TRBD1	TGTGCCAGCAATCCGACAGGGTACACAGATACGCAGTATTTT	CASNPTGYTDTQYF
NA	TRBV19	TRBJ2-1	TRBD2	TGTGCCAGTCATAGCGGGGGGTCGTATGAGCAGTTCTTC	CASHSGGSYEQFF
NA	TRBV11-3	TRBJ1-2	TRBD1	TGTGCCAGCAGCCGCGGGACAGCTTCAGCTAACTATGGCTACACCTTC	CASSRGTASANYGYTF
NA	TRBV19	TRBJ2-1	TRBD1	TGTGCCAGTAGTATAGGACAGGGAGCCCATGAGCAGTTCTTC	CASSIGQGAHEQFF
NA	TRBV27	TRBJ1-2	TRBD1	TGTGCCAGCAGTTTAGCAGGGGGCAGAGGCTACACCTTC	CASSLAGGRGYTF
NA	TRBV7-8	TRBJ2-2	TRBD1	TGTGCCAGCAGTCACCGCACAGGGGACACCGGGGAGCTGTTTTTT	CASSHRTGDTGELFF
NA	TRBV13	TRBJ2-7	TRBD2	TGTGCCAGCAGCACCACTCTTCAAGCGGGGTATAGAGAGCAGTACTTC	CASSTTLQAGYREQYF
NA	TRBV5-1	TRBJ2-3	TRBD2	TGCGCCAGCAGCTTGGTGGTAGCGGGGCTGGGAGATACGCAGTATTTT	CASSLVVAGLGDTQYF
NA	TRBV10-1	TRBJ2-5	NA	TGCGCCAGCAGTGCGGCAGCGGAAGAGACCCAGTACTTC	CASSAAAEETQYF
NA	TRBV5-6	TRBJ1-5	TRBD1	TGTGCCAGCAGCCGTAGTACAGGGGGCGAATTTCTCCCCCATCCCCAGCATTTT	CASSRSTGGEFLPHPQHF
few	TRBV4-2	TRBJ2-6	TRBD1	TGTGCCAGCAGCCAACCCGACAGGGGAGGCGCTGGGGCCAACGTCCTGACTTTC	CASSQPDRGGAGANVLTF
NA	TRBV27	TRBJ1-1	NA	TGTGCCAGCAGTTTTCAGGGAACGAACACTGAAGCTTTCTTT	CASSFQGTNTEAFF
NA	TRBV30	TRBJ1-1	NA	TGTGCCTGGATGGGGGGATGGGGCACTGAAGCTTTCTTT	CAWMGGWGTEAFF
NA	TRBV21-1	TRBJ1-2	NA	TGTGCCAGCAGCTCGAACTATGGCTACACCTTC	CASSSNYGYTF
NA	TRBV19	TRBJ2-3	TRBD1	TGTGCCAGTAGCCTAGGGACAGGAGCGTCAGATACGCAGTATTTT	CASSLGTGASDTQYF
few	TRBV30	TRBJ1-5	TRBD1	TGTGCCTGGACCGGACAGGGGGCTAATCAGCCCCAGCATTTT	CAWTGQGANQPQHF
NA	TRBV11-3	TRBJ2-5	TRBD2	TGTGCCAGCAGCTTATCAACTAGCGGGCTCGACCAAGAGACCCAGTACTTC	CASSLSTSGLDQETQYF
NA	TRBV4-3	TRBJ2-3	NA	TGCGCCAGCAGCCAAGACTTTTTTGGGGGGGCTAGCACAGATACGCAGTATTTT	CASSQDFFGGASTDTQYF
NA	TRBV4-1	TRBJ2-7	NA	TGCGCCAGCAGCCTTCTAACGACAGTTTCCTACGAGCAGTACTTC	CASSLLTTVSYEQYF
NA	TRBV19	TRBJ1-2	NA	TGTGCCAGTAGTATAGATCGGGGGGCGGACTACACCTTC	CASSIDRGADYTF
NA	TRBV10-3	TRBJ2-1	TRBD2	TGTGCCATCACACGGGGGGCCTACAATGAGCAGTTCTTC	CAITRGAYNEQFF
NA	TRBV5-6	TRBJ1-4	TRBD1	TGTGCCAGCAGCTCCCGGGACAGTAATGAAAAACTGTTTTTT	CASSSRDSNEKLFF
NA	TRBV5-1	TRBJ2-3	TRBD2	TGCGCCAGCAGATCCCTAGCGGGGGATACAGATACGCAGTATTTT	CASRSLAGDTDTQYF
NA	TRBV5-1	TRBJ1-2	NA	TGCGCCAGCACCGCCGGGGTTGGAGGCTACACCTTC	CASTAGVGGYTF
once	TRBV4-2	TRBJ2-7	TRBD2	TGTGCCAGCAGCCAAATTTCCCAGCGGGGCTCCTACGAGCAGTACTTC	CASSQISQRGSYEQYF
NA	TRBV5-4	TRBJ2-6	NA	TGTGCCAGCAGCTTGGCTGGCAGGCCCTCTGGGGCCAACGTCCTGACTTTC	CASSLAGRPSGANVLTF
NA	TRBV2	TRBJ2-7	TRBD2	TGTGCCAGCATAGGGAGGGGGTACTTC	CASIGRGYF
NA	TRBV10-1	TRBJ1-1	NA	TGCGCCAGCAGGACAGGCTTGAACACTGAAGCTTTCTTT	CASRTGLNTEAFF